Below, one TCR beta chain is given with its context. What it binds is not known. There are 15 residues in the CDR3. Trimming at V came to 7 bases and at J to 3 bases, leaving 11 bases not matched to a gene. In germline, CDR1 is MNHEY, CDR2 SVGAGI. Produced via immunoSEQ multiplex PCR; TCRdb's table is partial and in-frame only. The sample lists some 120,000 clones, 85% to 90% occurring once. This entry belongs to a study of T cell responses to AZD1222 COVID-19 vaccine. Study observations and caveats: Regions 160-218 and 743-854 held dominance among vaccine-associated CD4 TCRs, which spanned spike.

The clonotype comes from an adult in good health. Sequencing used peripheral blood, obtained on day 0 of AZD1222 vaccination. The V and J genes are TRBV6-5 and TRBJ2-7; 8 bases are shared with TRBD1. CDR3 DNA: TGTGCCAGCACCCTAAGGACAGGGTCCATCTACGAGCAGTACTTC. Translating gives CASTLRTGSIYEQYF.